This TCR beta chain was obtained from a study of T cell changes during pregnancy in multiple sclerosis. The CDR3 is made up of 16 amino acids. Germline V gives CDR1 SGHVS, CDR2 FQNEAQ. V was trimmed by 5 bases and J by 5 bases, leaving 21 bases between them. Assay: immunoSEQ multiplex PCR; the TCRdb copy retains only in-frame clones and omits some. The sample has about 40,000 clones; over 75% are singletons. This clonotype was sampled from a female donor in good health, enrolled as a control in a pregnancy study. The chain is built from TRBV7-8 and TRBJ2-5; unclear D gene. This sample comprised peripheral blood, obtained in the first trimester of pregnancy. In DNA form, the CDR3 reads TGTGCCAGCAGCCCACCCACTTCCAACAGATTGGAGACCCAGTACTTC. Translated, it gives CASSPPTSNRLETQYF. The complete variable domain, with remaining parts taken from reference TRBV7-8 and TRBJ2-5, reads GAGVSQSPRYKVAKRGQDVALRCDPISGHVSLFWYQQALGQGPEFLTYFQNEAQLDKSGLPSDRFFAERPEGSVSTLKIQRTQQEDSAVYLCASSPPTSNRLETQYFGPGTRLLVL.